This T cell receptor beta chain was retrieved from a study of cytomegalovirus exposure and HLA in healthy donors. Points from the study as a whole: Later analysis identified several of the most significant clusters that appeared linked to common viral pathogens. It was in a later analysis that TCR association rates were seen to vary by HLA locus, highest for DRB1 and lowest for HLA-C. In presence/absence analyses, roughly uniform sequencing depth across donors was assumed.

PCR employed 60 Vbeta and 13 Jbeta primers. TCRdb's copy holds only in-frame clones and misses some; the assay was immunoSEQ multiplex PCR. The sample carries roughly 90,000 clones, roughly 75% recorded once. Notes on this clone: Its target is not known.

This TCR came from a man aged 25 to 40 in good health and CMV-seronegative. Sequencing was done on a sample of PBMCs.

Here the CDR3 reads CASSVVAGGGYTF. In DNA, the CDR3 is TGTGCCAGCAGCGTAGTTGCCGGGGGAGGCTACACCTTC. V is TRBV9 and J is TRBJ1-2; TRBD1 is a possible D gene (5 bases). Trimming cost V 0 bases and J 8 bases, with 11 bases left between them. Germline assignment: CDR1 SGDLS and CDR2 YYNGEE. This CDR3 contains 13 residues.